The TCR beta chain under discussion was sequenced for a study of blood T cell repertoires in COVID-19. About the research overall: PBMCs, B-cell-depleted T cells, or T cells were the source of the cDNA or gDNA that made up the material.

Losses at the gene ends were 6 bases for V and 5 bases for J; bases not matched to a gene: 4. The CDR3 runs to 13 residues. Germline V CDR1 and CDR2: LNHDA, SQIVND (reference sequence). Source study methods: The assay estimated nucleated cells by amplifying reference gene primers. The assay was immunoSEQ multiplex PCR, and TCRdb's table has in-frame clones only and misses some. The DNA was the basis for D and trimming; V, J and clone size are from that table. The sample contains 70,000 to 95,000 clones, around 90% of which appear only once. Sequencing was performed on peripheral blood. This TCR came from a man in his forties or fifties with COVID-19, enrolled during active disease. The rearrangement links TRBV19 to TRBJ1-5, with 7 positions matching TRBD1. In DNA form, the CDR3 reads TGTGCCAGTAGGGGACAGATAGATCAGCCCCAGCATTTT. It codes for CASRGQIDQPQHF. Full variable domain (remainder filled in from reference TRBV19 and TRBJ1-5): DGGITQSPKYLFRKEGQNVTLSCEQNLNHDAMYWYRQDPGQGLRLIYYSQIVNDFQKGDIAEGYSVSREKKESFPLTVTSAQKNPTAFYLCASRGQIDQPQHFGDGTRLSIL.